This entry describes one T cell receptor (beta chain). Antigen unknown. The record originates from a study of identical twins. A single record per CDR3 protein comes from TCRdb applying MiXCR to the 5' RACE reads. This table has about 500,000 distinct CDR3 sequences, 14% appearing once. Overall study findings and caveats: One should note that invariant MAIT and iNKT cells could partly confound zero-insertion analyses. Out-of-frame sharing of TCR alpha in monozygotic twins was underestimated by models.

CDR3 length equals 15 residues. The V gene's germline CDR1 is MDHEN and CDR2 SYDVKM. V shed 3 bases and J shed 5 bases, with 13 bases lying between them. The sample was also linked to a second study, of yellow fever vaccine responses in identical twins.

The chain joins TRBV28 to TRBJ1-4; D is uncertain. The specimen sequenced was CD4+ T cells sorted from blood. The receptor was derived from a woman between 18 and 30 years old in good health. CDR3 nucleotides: TGTGCCAGCAGTTTTCAAAGGCTTGCCAATGAAAAACTGTTTTTT. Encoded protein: CASSFQRLANEKLFF.